What follows is one TCR beta chain and its context. What it recognizes is unknown. The data derive from a study of identical twins. Study-level findings and limits: Weaker excess sharing between twins was seen in beta out-of-frame sequences. Twin-shared out-of-frame alpha sequences showed excess low generation probability.

The CDR3 has 13 amino acids. The junction had 4 bases not matched to a gene; V was cut back by 9 bases and J by 2 bases. Germline values: CDR1 SGHRS, CDR2 YFSETQ. TCRdb independently ran MiXCR on the 5' RACE reads; one entry per CDR3 protein. The data hold about 480,000 distinct CDR3 sequences, with 12% to 15% observed a single time. The data also belong to a second study, concerning yellow fever vaccine responses in identical twins.

This sequence was found in a woman aged 18-35 years in good health. Sequencing used CD4+ T cells sorted from blood. The chain joins TRBV5-1 to TRBJ2-2; TRBD2 aligns across 7 bases. CDR3 sequence reads: CATTGLNTGELFF. DNA of the CDR3: TGCGCCACCACGGGACTAAACACCGGGGAGCTGTTTTTT.